This T cell receptor (beta chain) was found in a study of long-term antiretroviral therapy in people with HIV. A single count supports this clone. The germline gives CDR1 MNHNY, CDR2 SVGAGI (reference sequence). Trimming removed 7 bases from V and 1 base from J; junction bases left unmatched: 2. The CDR3 has 14 amino acids. The immunoSEQ assay was v3.0, run at survey level. TCRdb's copy holds only in-frame clones and misses some; the assay was immunoSEQ multiplex PCR. The sample yields tens of thousands of clones, about 80% seen once. The chain carries TRBV6-6 and TRBJ1-1; TRBD1 matches at 11 bases. Sequenced here: unsorted PBMCs, sampled 1.1 years before starting antiretroviral therapy. The receptor's source is a woman in her thirties or forties with HIV. As DNA, the CDR3 is TGTGCCAGCACCGGACAGGGGGCGAACACTGAAGCTTTCTTT. It yields the protein CASTGQGANTEAFF.